Listed here are 28 T cell receptor beta chains from one sample, sequenced in a study of T cells in Graves' hyperthyroidism and ophthalmopathy. RNA transcripts gave rise to amplified TCR beta CDR3 regions. An initial round of RT-PCR targeting the TCR CDR3 relied on the HTBI primer set. From the multiplex PCR reads, TCRdb called clonotypes with MiXCR, one entry per CDR3 protein. The sample records about 520,000 distinct CDR3 sequences, around a quarter being singletons. The specimen sequenced was blood. All receptors derive from a woman aged 25 to 39 with Graves' ophthalmopathy.

The sample holds a few counts of this clonotype. This may arise from a read error, as a much more abundant clone is one base away. The genes are TRBV12-3 or TRBV12-4 and TRBJ2-7; tentatively, D is TRBD1 or TRBD2 (5 bases each). This CDR3 has 14 residues. V was shortened by 6 bases and J by 7 bases, with 19 bases between the two germline ends. CDR3 in amino acids: CASSPGLGVREQYF. The CDR3 bases are TGTGCCAGCAGCCCTGGACTGGGGGTAAGGGAGCAGTACTTC.

This clonotype was seen many times. V usage is TRBV2 and J usage is TRBJ2-2, with D unresolved. There are 12 residues in the CDR3. CDR1 and CDR2 (germline): SNHLY, FYNNEI. This CDR3 is CAYGTDTGELFF. CDR3 DNA sequence: TGTGCGTACGGTACGGACACCGGGGAGCTGTTTTTT.

On this clonotype itself: The junction does not match germline at one end; this may be a read error. The CDR3 loop reads CASSTLGPTEPLTF. The CDR3 DNA reads as TGTGCCAGCAGCACCCTGGGTCCGACAGAACCGCTTACTTTC. The chain combines TRBV11-2 with TRBJ2-7, with D perhaps matching TRBD1 (5 bases). The CDR3 runs to 14 residues. Germline CDR1 SGHAT, CDR2 FQNNGV.

This clonotype was seen repeatedly, ten times or more. Here the CDR3 reads CSARWAANTEAFF. The CDR3 DNA sequence: TGCAGTGCTAGATGGGCGGCGAACACTGAAGCTTTCTTT. This chain uses TRBV20-1 with TRBJ1-1; no clear D gene. The CDR3 contains 13 residues. V dropped 2 bases and J dropped 1 base, with 8 bases sitting between them. Germline CDR1 and CDR2: DFQATT and SNEGSKA (reference sequence).

Many counts were recorded for this clonotype. This chain links TRBV4-2 with TRBJ1-3; a possible D gene is TRBD1 (5 bases). The V gene lost 0 bases and the J gene lost 0 bases, with 6 bases spanning the gap. Germline V gene sequence: CDR1 LGHNA, CDR2 YNFKEQ. The CDR3 spans 15 residues. CDR3 DNA sequence: TGTGCCAGCAGCCAAGACAGGGTCTCTGGAAACACCATATATTTT. This translates into CASSQDRVSGNTIYF.

This clonotype was recorded many times. The genes are TRBV24-1 and TRBJ1-2; TRBD1 matches 7 bases. This CDR3 region has 14 residues. Germline trimming cut 4 bases from V and 8 bases from J; bases unmatched to any gene: 9. Looked up from germline, CDR1 is KGHDR and CDR2 is SFDVKD. The DNA of the CDR3 is TGTGCCACCAGTGAAGGGAACAGGGGCAAGGGCTACACCTTC. Translating it yields CATSEGNRGKGYTF.

This clonotype has a count of ten or more. This sequence joins TRBV19 and TRBJ2-7; D remains unclear. V was clipped by 5 bases and J by 1 base, with 9 bases between them. This CDR3 spans 13 amino acids. Looked up from germline, CDR1 is LNHDA and CDR2 is SQIVND (reference sequence). The CDR3 DNA follows: TGTGCCAGTAGTTCGGACGGATCCTACGAGCAGTACTTC. Its translation is CASSSDGSYEQYF.

At least ten counts were recorded for this clonotype. The gene calls are TRBV9 and TRBJ1-2; D possibly corresponds to TRBD1 (6 bases). The CDR3 is 13 residues long. The V end lost 6 bases, the J end lost 3 bases, and 12 bases lay between the germline ends. Germline CDR1 reads SGDLS; CDR2 reads YYNGEE. The CDR3, as DNA: TGTGCCAGCAATTTGGGGGGCGACTATGGCTACACCTTC. It yields the protein CASNLGGDYGYTF.

The rearrangement links TRBV6-1 to TRBJ2-6; D is unclear. V was clipped by 1 base and J by 0 bases, with 4 bases between them. The CDR3 is 15 residues long. CDR1 and CDR2 from the germline V gene are MNHNS and SASEGT. CDR3 amino acids: CASSEGDSGANVLTF. CDR3 nucleotide sequence: TGTGCCAGCAGTGAAGGGGACTCTGGGGCCAACGTCCTGACTTTC.

The chain links TRBV6-1 to TRBJ1-5; D is unresolved. Looked up from germline, CDR1 is MNHNS and CDR2 is SASEGT. The CDR3 runs 15 residues. Trimming stripped 6 bases from V and 0 bases from J, with 12 bases between. In nucleotides, the CDR3 is TGTGCCAGCAGACCCCCCGAATATAGCAATCAGCCCCAGCATTTT. It yields the protein CASRPPEYSNQPQHF.

The gene calls are TRBV3-1 and TRBJ1-2; possible D gene TRBD1, 5 bases. Germline lookup yields CDR1 LGHDT and CDR2 YNNKEL (reference sequence). V lost 4 bases, J lost 3 bases, and 12 bases lay in between. This CDR3 contains 14 residues. The CDR3 sequence is CASSPVGGDYGYTF. CDR3 DNA sequence: TGTGCCAGCAGCCCTGTAGGAGGGGACTATGGCTACACCTTC.

The table lists this clonotype with a few counts. V gene TRBV4-2 combines with J gene TRBJ1-1; D gene unclear. CDR3 size: 14 residues. Trimming shortened V by 2 bases and J by 7 bases, and 14 bases separated the two germline ends. The germline V gene has CDR1 LGHNA and CDR2 YNFKEQ. CDR3 in amino acids: CASSQRGLRDEAFF. In nucleotides, the CDR3 is TGTGCCAGCAGCCAACGGGGTCTGAGGGATGAAGCTTTCTTT.

This clonotype was detected ten times or more. This chain joins TRBV7-9 and TRBJ2-5, with 9 nucleotides matching TRBD1. CDR1 is SEHNR, CDR2 FQNEAQ, per germline (reference sequence). V was pared by 5 bases and J by 5 bases, with 12 bases of the junction left unmatched. This CDR3 has 16 residues. In DNA form, the CDR3 reads TGTGCCAGCAGCGTTGGGACAGGGCCTATCGGGGAGACCCAGTACTTC. It translates to CASSVGTGPIGETQYF.

This rearrangement joins TRBV27 to TRBJ1-5, with a weak D call TRBD1 (5 bases). Looked up from germline, CDR1 is MNHEY and CDR2 is SMNVEV (reference sequence). The length of the CDR3 is 14 residues. V was pared by 6 bases and J by 5 bases, with 14 bases between. As DNA, the CDR3 is TGTGCCAGCAGACCTCATTCGGGGGATCAGCCCCAGCATTTT. Translating it yields CASRPHSGDQPQHF.

This clonotype was counted ten times or more. The J gene is TRBJ2-5, the V gene TRBV7-3, with unresolved D. CDR3 length equals 14 residues. Germline V lookup: CDR1 SGHTA, CDR2 FQGTGA. V was shortened by 3 bases and J by 0 bases, with 8 bases between the two germline ends. CDR3 residues: CASSFVGNQETQYF. The CDR3 coding sequence is TGTGCCAGCAGCTTTGTAGGCAACCAAGAGACCCAGTACTTC. Based on the CDR3 plus reference TRBV7-3 and TRBJ2-5, the full variable domain is GAGVSQTPSNKVTEKGKYVELRCDPISGHTALYWYRQSLGQGPEFLIYFQGTGAADDSGLPNDRFFAVRPEGSVSTLKIQRTERGDSAVYLCASSFVGNQETQYFGPGTRLLVL.

This clonotype showed up many times. V usage is TRBV29-1 and J usage is TRBJ1-1, with D unresolved. Germline CDR1 SQVTM, CDR2 ANQGSEA. V lost 6 bases and J 0 bases, leaving 11 bases between the germline ends. The CDR3 runs 13 residues. The CDR3 region has the DNA TGCAGCGTCCTCGGAACCGTGAACACTGAAGCTTTCTTT. Protein: CSVLGTVNTEAFF.

This clonotype was picked up many times. The rearrangement joins TRBV28 to TRBJ2-2; D possibly corresponds to TRBD2 (5 bases). V was pared by 7 bases and J by 4 bases, with 16 bases between. This CDR3 is built from 15 residues. The germline gives CDR1 MDHEN, CDR2 SYDVKM. The CDR3 loop is CASIPSGERTGELFF. CDR3 DNA sequence: TGTGCCAGCATCCCATCTGGGGAGCGCACCGGGGAGCTGTTTTTT.

As concerns this clonotype: Its ends do not fully match the called genes, so a read error is possible. Here the CDR3 reads CASSLAPGTTGYGNTF. CDR3 DNA: TGCGCCAGCAGCTTGGCCCCAGGCACGACAGGCTATGGCAACACCTTC. The gene calls are TRBV5-1 and TRBJ1-2, with D tentatively TRBD1 (6 bases). CDR1 and CDR2 (germline): SGHRS, YFSETQ. The CDR3 contains 16 residues.

This clonotype showed up just a few times. An end of the junction differs from the germline gene, which may be a read error. This chain connects TRBV6-2 or TRBV6-3 to TRBJ1-1; 7 bases line up with TRBD1. CDR1 MNHEY and CDR2 SVGEGT come from the germline V gene. The CDR3 is 15 residues long. In DNA, the CDR3 is TGTGCCAGCGGTTATCCCCGACAGGGAACCACTGAAGCTTTCTTT. Its protein product is CASGYPRQGTTEAFF.

This clonotype was seen repeatedly, ten times or more. The chain couples TRBV28 to TRBJ2-7; D may be TRBD1 or TRBD2 (5 bases each). CDR1 is MDHEN and CDR2 is SYDVKM in the germline V gene. The CDR3 is 15 amino acids. Trimming pared 6 bases from V and 2 bases from J, leaving 17 bases between. The DNA of the CDR3 is TGTGCCAGCAGCCAGCGTACCGGGACCACCTACGAGCAGTACTTC. Translated, it gives CASSQRTGTTYEQYF.

There are many counts of this clonotype. The J gene is TRBJ2-7, the V gene TRBV6-1; TRBD1 matches at 11 bases. V trimming: 8 bases; J trimming: 9 bases; junction bases outside the gene matches: 12. Germline V gene sequence: CDR1 MNHNS, CDR2 SASEGT. The CDR3 loop spans 14 amino acids. CDR3: CASRPGQGGKVQYF. CDR3 nucleotide sequence: TGTGCCAGCCGACCGGGACAGGGGGGTAAGGTGCAGTACTTC.

This clonotype has just a few counts. The chain couples TRBV5-1 to TRBJ2-7; D gene ambiguous. V was cut by 5 bases and J by 2 bases, with 11 bases left in between. There are 13 residues in the CDR3. The V gene's germline CDR1 is SGHRS and CDR2 YFSETQ. The CDR3 DNA reads TGCGCCAGCAGAAGCGACGGTACCTACGAGCAGTACTTC. Translated, it gives CASRSDGTYEQYF. The full variable domain, its missing parts supplied by reference TRBV5-1 and TRBJ2-7, is KAGVTQTPRYLIKTRGQQVTLSCSPISGHRSVSWYQQTPGQGLQFLFEYFSETQRNKGNFPGRFSGRQFSNSRSEMNVSTLELGDSALYLCASRSDGTYEQYFGPGTRLTVT.

V usage is TRBV20-1 and J usage is TRBJ1-2; perhaps TRBD1 as D (5 bases). The germline V gene encodes CDR1 DFQATT and CDR2 SNEGSKA (reference sequence). The CDR3 is 14 residues long. Trimming took off 3 bases at V and 2 bases at J, with 13 bases between the two ends. CDR3 nucleotide sequence: TGCAGTGCTAGGGGGGACGGAAAAAACTATGGCTACACCTTC. This codes for CSARGDGKNYGYTF.

The chain links TRBV20-1 to TRBJ2-2; D remains ambiguous. CDR3 size: 17 residues. Germline CDR1 reads DFQATT; CDR2 reads SNEGSKA (reference sequence). V was shortened by 0 bases and J by 4 bases, with 18 bases between the two germline ends. The CDR3 protein is CSARDLTTGAPTGELFF. DNA for the CDR3: TGCAGTGCTAGAGATCTCACTACCGGAGCACCCACCGGGGAGCTGTTTTTT.

This clonotype has just a few counts. The CDR3 protein is CASSHSTRGTEAFF. For the CDR3, the DNA is TGTGCCAGCAGCCATTCGACCCGAGGCACTGAAGCTTTCTTT. V is TRBV6-1 and J is TRBJ1-1; D remains ambiguous. The CDR3 has 14 amino acids. Germline loops: CDR1 MNHNS, CDR2 SASEGT. V was clipped by 6 bases and J by 4 bases, with 15 bases between them.

This clonotype was counted ten times or more. V gene TRBV19 combines with J gene TRBJ1-5, with 8 bases aligning to TRBD1. CDR3 size: 16 residues. Germline CDR1 is LNHDA and CDR2 is SQIVND (reference sequence). Trimming cost V 3 bases and J 3 bases; bases outside gene matches: 7. CDR3 sequence (DNA): TGTGCCAGTAGTATCTCGACAGGGGAGTTCAATCAGCCCCAGCATTTT. Protein sequence: CASSISTGEFNQPQHF.

The V and J genes are TRBV11-1 and TRBJ2-7; 10 bases line up with TRBD1. CDR1 is SGHAT, CDR2 FQDESV, per germline (reference sequence). The CDR3 extends over 16 amino acids. V gave up 4 bases and J gave up 3 bases; unmatched junction bases: 9. CDR3 bases: TGTGCCAGCAGCTCCGGCGCGGGGACAGGGGACTACGAGCAGTACTTC. Translating gives CASSSGAGTGDYEQYF.

This chain links TRBV27 with TRBJ1-5, with TRBD1 matching over 7 bases. The V segment lost 5 bases and the J segment 2 bases; nucleotides outside the gene matches: 9. CDR1 is MNHEY and CDR2 is SMNVEV in the germline V gene (reference sequence). The length of the CDR3 is 16 residues. CDR3 bases: TGTGCCAGCAGTCCGCTACAGGGGACCGGCAATCAGCCCCAGCATTTT. Translation: CASSPLQGTGNQPQHF.